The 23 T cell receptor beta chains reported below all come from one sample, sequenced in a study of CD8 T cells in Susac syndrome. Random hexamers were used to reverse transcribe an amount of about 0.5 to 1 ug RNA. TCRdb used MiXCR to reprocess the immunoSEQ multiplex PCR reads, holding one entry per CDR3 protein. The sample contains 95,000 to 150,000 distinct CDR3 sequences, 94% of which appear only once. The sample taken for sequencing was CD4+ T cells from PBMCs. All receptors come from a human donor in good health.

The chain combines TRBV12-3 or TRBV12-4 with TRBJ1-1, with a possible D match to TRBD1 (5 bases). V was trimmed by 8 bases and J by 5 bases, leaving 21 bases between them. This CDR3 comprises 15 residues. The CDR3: CASRRSGGAGTEAFF. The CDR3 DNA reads TGTGCCAGCCGTCGTTCCGGAGGTGCAGGGACTGAAGCTTTCTTT.

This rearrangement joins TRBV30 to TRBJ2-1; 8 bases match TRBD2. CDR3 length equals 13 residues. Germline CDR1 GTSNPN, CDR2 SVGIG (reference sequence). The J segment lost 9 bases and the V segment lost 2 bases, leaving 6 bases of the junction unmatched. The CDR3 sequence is CAWSLYSGAEQFF. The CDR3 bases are TGTGCCTGGAGTCTGTATAGCGGGGCTGAGCAGTTCTTC. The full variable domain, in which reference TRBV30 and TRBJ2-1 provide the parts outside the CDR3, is SQTIHQWPATLVQPVGSPLSLECTVEGTSNPNLYWYRQAAGRGLQLLFYSVGIGQISSEVPQNLSASRPQDRQFILSSKKLLLSDSGFYLCAWSLYSGAEQFFGPGTRLTVL.

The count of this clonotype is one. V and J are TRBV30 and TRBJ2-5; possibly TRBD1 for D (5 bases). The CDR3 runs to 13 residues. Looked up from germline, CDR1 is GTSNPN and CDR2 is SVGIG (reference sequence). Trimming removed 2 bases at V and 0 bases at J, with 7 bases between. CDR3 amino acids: CAWSYRYQETQYF. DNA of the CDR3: TGTGCCTGGAGTTACAGGTACCAAGAGACCCAGTACTTC.

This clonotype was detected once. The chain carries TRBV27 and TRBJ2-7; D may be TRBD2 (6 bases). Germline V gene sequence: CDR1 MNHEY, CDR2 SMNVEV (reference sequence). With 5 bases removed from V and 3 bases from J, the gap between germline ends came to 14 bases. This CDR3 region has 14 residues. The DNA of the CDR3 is TGTGCCAGCAGTCAATCCGGGACTGGCTACGAGCAGTACTTC. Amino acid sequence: CASSQSGTGYEQYF.

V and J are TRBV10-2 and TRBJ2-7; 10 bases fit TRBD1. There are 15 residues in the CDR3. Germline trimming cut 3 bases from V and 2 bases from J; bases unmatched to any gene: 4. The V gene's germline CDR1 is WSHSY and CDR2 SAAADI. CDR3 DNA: TGCGCCAGCAGTGACTGGGACAGGGGTACCTACGAGCAGTACTTC. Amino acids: CASSDWDRGTYEQYF.

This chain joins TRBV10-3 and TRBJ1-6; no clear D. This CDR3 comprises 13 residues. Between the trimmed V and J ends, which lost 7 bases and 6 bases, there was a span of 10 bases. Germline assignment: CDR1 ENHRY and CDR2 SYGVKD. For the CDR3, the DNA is TGTGCCATCACTACAGATTCTAATTCACCCCTCCACTTT. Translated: CAITTDSNSPLHF.

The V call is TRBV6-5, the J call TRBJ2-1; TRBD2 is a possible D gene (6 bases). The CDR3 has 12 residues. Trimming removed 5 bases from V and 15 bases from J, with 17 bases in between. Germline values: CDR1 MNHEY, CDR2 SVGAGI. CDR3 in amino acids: CASSRTGTFMFF. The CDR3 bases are TGTGCCAGCAGTAGGACCGGGACTTTTATGTTCTTC.

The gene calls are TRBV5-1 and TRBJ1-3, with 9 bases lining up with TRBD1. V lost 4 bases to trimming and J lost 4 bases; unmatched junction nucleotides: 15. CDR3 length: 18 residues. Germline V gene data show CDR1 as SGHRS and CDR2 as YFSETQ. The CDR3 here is CASSRGQGTEYAGNTIYF. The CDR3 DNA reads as TGCGCCAGCAGCCGAGGACAGGGGACGGAATATGCAGGAAACACCATATATTTT.

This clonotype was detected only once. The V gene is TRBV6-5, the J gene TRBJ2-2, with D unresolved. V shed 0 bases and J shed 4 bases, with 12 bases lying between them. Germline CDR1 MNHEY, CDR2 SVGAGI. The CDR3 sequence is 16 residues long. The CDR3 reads CASSYSGLTGTGELFF. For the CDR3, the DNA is TGTGCCAGCAGTTACTCAGGCTTAACGGGCACCGGGGAGCTGTTTTTT.

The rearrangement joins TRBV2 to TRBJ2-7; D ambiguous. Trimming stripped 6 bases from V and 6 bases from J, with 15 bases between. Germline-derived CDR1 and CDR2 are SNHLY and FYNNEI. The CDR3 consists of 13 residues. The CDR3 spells CASSGIWAGEQYF. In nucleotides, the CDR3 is TGTGCCAGCAGCGGAATATGGGCCGGCGAGCAGTACTTC.

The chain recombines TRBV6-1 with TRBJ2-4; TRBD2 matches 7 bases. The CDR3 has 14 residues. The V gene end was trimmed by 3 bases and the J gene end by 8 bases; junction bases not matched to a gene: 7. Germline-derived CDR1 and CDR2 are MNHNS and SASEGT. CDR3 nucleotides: TGTGCCAGCAGTGAGGGTAGCGGGCAAGACATTCAGTACTTC. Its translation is CASSEGSGQDIQYF.

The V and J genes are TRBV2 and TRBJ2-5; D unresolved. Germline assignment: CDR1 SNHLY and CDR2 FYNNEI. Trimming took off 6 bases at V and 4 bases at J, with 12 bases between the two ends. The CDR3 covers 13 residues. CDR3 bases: TGTGCCAGCAGCCCCCCGGTAACAGAGACCCAGTACTTC. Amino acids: CASSPPVTETQYF.

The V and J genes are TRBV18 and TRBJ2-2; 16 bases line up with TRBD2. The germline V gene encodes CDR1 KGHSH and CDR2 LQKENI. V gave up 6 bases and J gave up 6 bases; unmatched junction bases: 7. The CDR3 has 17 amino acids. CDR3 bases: TGTGCCAGCTCGTCGGGACTAGCGGGAGGGCCCGCCGGGGAGCTGTTTTTT. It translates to CASSSGLAGGPAGELFF.

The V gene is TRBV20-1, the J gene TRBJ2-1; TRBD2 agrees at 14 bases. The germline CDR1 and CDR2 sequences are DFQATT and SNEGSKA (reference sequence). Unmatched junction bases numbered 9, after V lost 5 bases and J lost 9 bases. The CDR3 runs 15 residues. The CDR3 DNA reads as TGCAGTGCTCTCTCCGGGACTAGCGGGAGAACTGAGCAGTTCTTC. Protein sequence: CSALSGTSGRTEQFF.

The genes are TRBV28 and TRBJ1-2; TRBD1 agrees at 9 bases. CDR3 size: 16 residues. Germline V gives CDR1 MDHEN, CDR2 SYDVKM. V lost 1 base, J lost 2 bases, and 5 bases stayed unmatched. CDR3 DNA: TGTGCCAGCAGTTTATCCGGTGGGACAGGGAACTATGGCTACACCTTC. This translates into CASSLSGGTGNYGYTF.

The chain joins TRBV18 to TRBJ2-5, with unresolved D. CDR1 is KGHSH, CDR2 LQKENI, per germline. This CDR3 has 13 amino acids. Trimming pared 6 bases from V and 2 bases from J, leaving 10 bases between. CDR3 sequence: CASSPTAQETQYF. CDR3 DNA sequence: TGTGCCAGCTCGCCTACCGCACAAGAGACCCAGTACTTC. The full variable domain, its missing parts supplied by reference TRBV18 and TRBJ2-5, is NAGVMQNPRHLVRRRGQEARLRCSPMKGHSHVYWYRQLPEEGLKFMVYLQKENIIDESGMPKERFSAEFPKEGPSILRIQQVVRGDSAAYFCASSPTAQETQYFGPGTRLLVL.

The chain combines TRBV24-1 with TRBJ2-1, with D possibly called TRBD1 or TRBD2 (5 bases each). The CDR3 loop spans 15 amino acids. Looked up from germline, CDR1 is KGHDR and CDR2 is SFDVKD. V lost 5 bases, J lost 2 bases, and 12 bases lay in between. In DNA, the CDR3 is TGTGCCACCAGTGGGGGGTGGACAACCTACAATGAGCAGTTCTTC. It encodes CATSGGWTTYNEQFF.

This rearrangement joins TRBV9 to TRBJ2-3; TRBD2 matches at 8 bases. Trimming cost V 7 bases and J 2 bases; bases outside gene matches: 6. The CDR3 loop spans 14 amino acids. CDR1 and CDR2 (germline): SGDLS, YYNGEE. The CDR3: CASAGGGFTDTQYF. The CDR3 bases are TGTGCCAGCGCCGGGGGGGGATTCACAGATACGCAGTATTTT. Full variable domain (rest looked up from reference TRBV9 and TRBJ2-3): DSGVTQTPKHLITATGQRVTLRCSPRSGDLSVYWYQQSLDQGLQFLIQYYNGEERAKGNILERFSAQQFPDLHSELNLSSLELGDSALYFCASAGGGFTDTQYFGPGTRLTVL.

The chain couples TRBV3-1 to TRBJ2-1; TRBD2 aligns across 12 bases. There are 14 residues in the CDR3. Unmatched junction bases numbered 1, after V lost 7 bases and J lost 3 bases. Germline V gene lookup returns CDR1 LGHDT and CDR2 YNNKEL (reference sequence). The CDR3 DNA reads TGTGCCAGCATGACTAGCGGGAGCTACAATGAGCAGTTCTTC. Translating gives CASMTSGSYNEQFF.

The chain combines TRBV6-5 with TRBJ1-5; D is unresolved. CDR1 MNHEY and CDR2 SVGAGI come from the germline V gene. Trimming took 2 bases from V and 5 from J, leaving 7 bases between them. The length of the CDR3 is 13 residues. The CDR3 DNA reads TGTGCCAGCAGTTACCAATCGGATCAGCCCCAGCATTTT. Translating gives CASSYQSDQPQHF.

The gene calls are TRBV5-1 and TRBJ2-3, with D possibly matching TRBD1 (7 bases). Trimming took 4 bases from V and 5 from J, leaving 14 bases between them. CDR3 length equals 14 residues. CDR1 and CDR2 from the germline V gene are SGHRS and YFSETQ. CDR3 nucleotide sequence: TGCGCCAGCAGCGACCGACAGGGAGGAGATACGCAGTATTTT. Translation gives CASSDRQGGDTQYF. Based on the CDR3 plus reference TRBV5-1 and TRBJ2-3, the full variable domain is KAGVTQTPRYLIKTRGQQVTLSCSPISGHRSVSWYQQTPGQGLQFLFEYFSETQRNKGNFPGRFSGRQFSNSRSEMNVSTLELGDSALYLCASSDRQGGDTQYFGPGTRLTVL.

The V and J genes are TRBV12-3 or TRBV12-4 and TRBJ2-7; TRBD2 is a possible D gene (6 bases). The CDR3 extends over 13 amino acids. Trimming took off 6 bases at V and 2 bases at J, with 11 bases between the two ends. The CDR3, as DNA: TGTGCCAGCAGCAACGGACTAACCTACGAGCAGTACTTC. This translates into CASSNGLTYEQYF.

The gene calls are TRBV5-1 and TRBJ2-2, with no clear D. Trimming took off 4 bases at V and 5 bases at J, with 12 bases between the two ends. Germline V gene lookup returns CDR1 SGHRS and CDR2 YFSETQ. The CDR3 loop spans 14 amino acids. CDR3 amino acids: CASSPITITGELFF. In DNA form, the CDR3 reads TGCGCCAGCAGCCCGATAACTATAACCGGGGAGCTGTTTTTT.